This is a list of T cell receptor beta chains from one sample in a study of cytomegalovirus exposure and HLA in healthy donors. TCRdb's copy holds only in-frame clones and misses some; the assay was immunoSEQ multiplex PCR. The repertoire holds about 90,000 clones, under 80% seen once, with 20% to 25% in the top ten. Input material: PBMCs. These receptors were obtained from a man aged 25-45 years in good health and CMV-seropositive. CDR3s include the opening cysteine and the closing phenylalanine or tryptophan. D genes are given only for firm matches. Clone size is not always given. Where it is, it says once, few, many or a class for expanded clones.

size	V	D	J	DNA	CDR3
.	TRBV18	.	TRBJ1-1	TGTGCCAGCTCCGACACAGGGACCACTGAAGCTTTCTTT	CASSDTGTTEAFF
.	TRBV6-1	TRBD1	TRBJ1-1	TGTGCCAGCGTTTCAGCCGGGACAGACACTGAAGCTTTCTTT	CASVSAGTDTEAFF
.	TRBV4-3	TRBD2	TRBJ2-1	TGCGCCAGCAGCCAAGGCCTAGCGGCGAATGAGCAGTTCTTC	CASSQGLAANEQFF
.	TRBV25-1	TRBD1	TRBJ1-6	TGTGCCAGCAGTGAATCGACAGGGTATAATTCACCCCTCCACTTT	CASSESTGYNSPLHF
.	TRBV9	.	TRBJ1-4	TGTGCCAGCAGCGTAGGGGGCCCCAATGAAAAACTGTTTTTT	CASSVGGPNEKLFF
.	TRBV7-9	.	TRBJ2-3	TGTGCCAGCAGCCTACAGGGGGGGCCTGGGTTAGCAGATACGCAGTATTTT	CASSLQGGPGLADTQYF
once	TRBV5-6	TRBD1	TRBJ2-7	TGTGCCAGCAGCTTCAGGGGGCTCTACGAGCAGTACTTC	CASSFRGLYEQYF
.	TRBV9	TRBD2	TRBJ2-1	TGTGCCAGCAGCGCGAGAGGGACTAGCGGGACCCACAATGAGCAGTTCTTC	CASSARGTSGTHNEQFF
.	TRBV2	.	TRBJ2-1	TGTGCCAGCAGTATAGAGGGGGTCGGCTACAATGAGCAGTTCTTC	CASSIEGVGYNEQFF
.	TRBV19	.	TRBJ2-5	TGTGCCAGTAGGGGGCGGGGCCAAGAGACCCAGTACTTC	CASRGRGQETQYF
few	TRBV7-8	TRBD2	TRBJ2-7	TGTGCCAGCAGCTTATCGGGTCAGCGGGGTTCGCACGAGCAGTACTTC	CASSLSGQRGSHEQYF
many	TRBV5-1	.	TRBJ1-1	TGCGCCAGCAGGGTAGGGGTCAGCTCTGAAGCTTTCTTT	CASRVGVSSEAFF
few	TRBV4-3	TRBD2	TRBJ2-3	TGCGCCAGCAGCCAAGATGTTCGGACTAGCGGGACGAACACAGATACGCAGTATTTT	CASSQDVRTSGTNTDTQYF
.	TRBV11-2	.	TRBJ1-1	TGTGCCAGCAGCTTAGAGCCGGGAATGAACACTGAAGCTTTCTTT	CASSLEPGMNTEAFF
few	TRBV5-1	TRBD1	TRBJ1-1	TGCGCCAGCAGCGGGGGGACAGGGGGCACTGAAGCTTTCTTT	CASSGGTGGTEAFF
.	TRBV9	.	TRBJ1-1	TGTGCCAGCAGCCCCGGGGAGGCGAACACTGAAGCTTTCTTT	CASSPGEANTEAFF
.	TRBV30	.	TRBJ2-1	TGTGCCTCTCCGGGGAGGAGCTCCTACAATGAGCAGTTCTTC	CASPGRSSYNEQFF
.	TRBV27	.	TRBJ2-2	TGTGCCAGCAGTCCCACCCAGGACAAAAACACCGGGGAGCTGTTTTTT	CASSPTQDKNTGELFF
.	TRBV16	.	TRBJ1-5	TGTGCCAGCAGTTTTGGACAACAGTCCCAGCATTTT	CASSFGQQSQHF
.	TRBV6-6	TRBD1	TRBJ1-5	TGTGCCAGCCGAGACAGGGGGCGCAATCAGCCCCAGCATTTT	CASRDRGRNQPQHF
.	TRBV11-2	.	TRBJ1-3	TGTGCCACCGGGTCTTTCTCTGGAAACACCATATATTTT	CATGSFSGNTIYF
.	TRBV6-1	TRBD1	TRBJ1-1	TGTGCCAGCAGTGTCGGGACAGGGGGGACTGAAGCTTTCTTT	CASSVGTGGTEAFF
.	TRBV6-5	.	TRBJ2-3	TGTGCCAGCAGTTACTCGATGCGGCTAGATACGCAGTATTTT	CASSYSMRLDTQYF
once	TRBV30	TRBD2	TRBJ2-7	TGTGCCTGGAGTTTAGCGGGAGGGCCTTACGAGCAGTACTTC	CAWSLAGGPYEQYF
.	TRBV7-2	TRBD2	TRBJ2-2	TGTGCCAGCAGCCCCGGGGTAGCGGGGCGTTCGAACACCGGGGAGCTGTTTTTT	CASSPGVAGRSNTGELFF
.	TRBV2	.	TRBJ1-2	TGTGCCAGCAGGTTAACACGACAGGAGGGCTACACCTTC	CASRLTRQEGYTF
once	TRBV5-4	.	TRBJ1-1	TGTGCCAGCAGCTTAACAGGGAACACTGAAGCTTTCTTT	CASSLTGNTEAFF
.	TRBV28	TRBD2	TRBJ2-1	TGTGCCAGCCGCCTACCTAGCGGGGCCTACAATGAGCAGTTCTTC	CASRLPSGAYNEQFF
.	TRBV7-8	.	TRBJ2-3	TGTGCCAGCAGCTTAACGCCCACAGGGGATACGCAGTATTTT	CASSLTPTGDTQYF
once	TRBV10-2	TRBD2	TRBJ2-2	TGCGCCAGCAGTGAGTTCGGATCCTCCGGGACTAGGATGCTGTTTTTT	CASSEFGSSGTRMLFF
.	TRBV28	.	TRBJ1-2	TGTGCCAGCAGTTTAGGTCCGGCCGAGGCTATGTTCGACACCTTC	CASSLGPAEAMFDTF
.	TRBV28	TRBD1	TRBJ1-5	TGTGCCAGCAGTACAGGGGGACAGCCCCAGCATTTT	CASSTGGQPQHF
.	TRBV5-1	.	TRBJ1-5	TGCGCCAGCAGCTGGGGGGGCAATCAGCCCCAGCATTTT	CASSWGGNQPQHF
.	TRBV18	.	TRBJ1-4	TGTGCCAGCTCCTACTCAAACCCGGGAGCAACTAATGAAAAACTGTTTTTT	CASSYSNPGATNEKLFF
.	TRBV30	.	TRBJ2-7	TGTGCCTGGAGCGGCCGACTCCTCACCTCCTACGAGCAGTGCTTC	CAWSGRLLTSYEQCF
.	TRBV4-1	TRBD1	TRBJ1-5	TGCGCCAGCAGCCCATCCGGGACAGGGGGCAATCAGCCCCAGAATTTT	CASSPSGTGGNQPQNF
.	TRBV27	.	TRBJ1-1	TGTGCCAGCAATGAGGAGAACACTGAAGCTTTCTTT	CASNEENTEAFF
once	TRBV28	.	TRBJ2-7	TGTGCCAGCAGTTTAAGGGGAACCAACGAGCAGTACTTC	CASSLRGTNEQYF